A selection of T cell receptor beta chains follows, all from one sample in a study of blood T cell repertoires in COVID-19. Clones were read by immunoSEQ multiplex PCR, and TCRdb kept only the in-frame ones, dropping some. The data contain 140,000 or so clones, approximately 88% of them singletons. Sequencing input: peripheral blood. The receptors were gathered from a human donor in a cohort sampled during active COVID-19. The CDR3 runs from the conserved cysteine through the conserved F or W. A D gene is named only where the DNA matches it firmly. Rows give clone size only sometimes, using once, few, many, or a class for an expanded clone.

v_gene	abundance	j_gene	d_gene	CDR3aa	CDR3nt
TRBV9	-	TRBJ1-2	-	CASSPQGRGDGYTF	TGTGCCAGCAGCCCCCAGGGGAGGGGGGACGGCTACACCTTC
TRBV21-1	-	TRBJ2-3	-	CASSLPGLAADTQYF	TGTGCCAGCAGCTTACCGGGACTAGCGGCAGATACGCAGTATTTT
TRBV5-6	-	TRBJ2-5	TRBD2	CASSFSGGSQETQYF	TGTGCCAGCAGTTTTAGCGGGGGTTCTCAAGAGACCCAGTACTTC
TRBV4-1	-	TRBJ2-1	TRBD1	CASSQPPRDRNYNEQFF	TGCGCCAGCAGCCAACCCCCCCGGGACAGGAACTACAATGAGCAGTTCTTC
TRBV6-1	-	TRBJ1-2	TRBD1	CASSERQGHGYTF	TGTGCCAGCAGTGAGAGACAGGGACATGGCTACACCTTC
TRBV2	-	TRBJ1-5	-	CASSRGADQPQHF	TGTGCCAGCAGTCGGGGGGCGGATCAGCCCCAGCATTTT
TRBV6-2/TRBV6-3	-	TRBJ2-7	TRBD1	CASSYSLDRRYEQYF	TGTGCCAGCAGTTACTCCTTGGACAGGCGGTACGAGCAGTACTTC
TRBV10-3	-	TRBJ2-1	-	CAISETSLPQFF	TGTGCCATCAGTGAAACTAGCCTTCCCCAGTTCTTC
TRBV5-4	-	TRBJ2-7	TRBD1	CASSWPGQGFHEQYF	TGTGCCAGCAGCTGGCCGGGACAGGGTTTCCACGAGCAGTACTTC
TRBV9	-	TRBJ2-3	-	CASSVSISGDTTDTQYF	TGTGCCAGCAGCGTATCCATCTCCGGGGACACCACAGATACGCAGTATTTT
TRBV24-1	-	TRBJ2-2	TRBD2	CATSDSPGLADNTGELFF	TGTGCCACCAGTGATTCCCCCGGACTAGCGGATAACACCGGGGAGCTGTTTTTT
TRBV5-1	-	TRBJ2-2	TRBD1	CASTGGTNTGELFF	TGCGCCAGCACAGGGGGCACCAACACCGGGGAGCTGTTTTTT
TRBV24-1	few	TRBJ1-5	-	CATSAGWGDSNQPQHF	TGTGCCACCAGTGCCGGATGGGGGGATAGCAATCAGCCCCAGCATTTT
TRBV19	-	TRBJ2-1	TRBD2	CASRELAGDNEQFF	TGTGCCAGTAGGGAACTAGCGGGAGACAATGAGCAGTTCTTC
TRBV10-2	-	TRBJ1-2	TRBD1	CASRSTGGPNYGYTF	TGCGCCAGCAGATCCACAGGGGGCCCTAACTATGGCTACACCTTC
TRBV5-1	-	TRBJ1-5	-	CASSLGGGSQPQHF	TGCGCCAGCAGCTTGGGAGGTGGTTCTCAGCCCCAGCATTTT
TRBV6-6	few	TRBJ1-2	-	CASSRQQNYGYTF	TGTGCCAGCAGTAGACAGCAAAACTATGGCTACACCTTC
TRBV6-4	-	TRBJ2-2	TRBD2	CASSGGTSGTNTGELFF	TGTGCCAGCAGTGGGGGGACTAGCGGGACCAACACCGGGGAGCTGTTTTTT
TRBV9	-	TRBJ2-4	-	CASSPRDNQNIQYF	TGTGCCAGCAGCCCTCGGGACAACCAAAACATTCAGTACTTC
TRBV27	-	TRBJ1-6	-	CASSLNGLLPLHF	TGTGCCAGCAGTTTAAACGGTTTATTACCCCTCCACTTT
TRBV10-3	-	TRBJ2-1	TRBD2	CAISGSSGRAYEQFF	TGTGCCATCAGTGGATCTAGCGGGAGGGCCTATGAGCAGTTCTTC
TRBV10-2	once	TRBJ1-1	-	CASSAAGGRRDTEAFF	TGCGCCAGCAGTGCCGCGGGAGGGCGGCGGGACACTGAAGCTTTCTTT
TRBV29-1	once	TRBJ1-1	-	CSATPQGNTEAFF	TGCAGCGCCACCCCACAGGGGAACACTGAAGCTTTCTTT
TRBV24-1	-	TRBJ1-2	-	CAIQVGRTYTF	TGTGCCATACAGGTGGGGCGTACCTACACCTTC
TRBV5-1	-	TRBJ1-1	TRBD1	CASKEGTGITEAFF	TGCGCCAGCAAAGAAGGGACAGGGATCACTGAAGCTTTCTTT
TRBV18	-	TRBJ2-5	TRBD1	CASSPGKQGARETQYF	TGTGCCAGCTCACCAGGAAAACAGGGGGCTAGGGAGACCCAGTACTTC
TRBV6-1	-	TRBJ2-3	TRBD2	CASSEGLPPGGDTQYF	TGTGCCAGCAGTGAAGGACTTCCTCCGGGGGGGGATACGCAGTATTTT
TRBV4-2	-	TRBJ1-3	-	CASSQNRLGGLKGNTIYF	TGTGCCAGCAGCCAAAATCGTTTAGGTGGACTCAAGGGAAACACCATATATTTT
TRBV5-1	-	TRBJ1-1	TRBD1	CASSLGQGEAEAFF	TGCGCCAGCAGCTTGGGACAGGGTGAGGCTGAAGCTTTCTTT
TRBV2	-	TRBJ1-5	TRBD1	CASSESTGANQPQHF	TGTGCCAGCAGTGAGTCCACAGGGGCCAATCAGCCCCAGCATTTT
TRBV6-1	-	TRBJ1-5	-	CASSDGFDGWGGGEPQHF	TGTGCCAGCAGTGACGGCTTCGATGGTTGGGGGGGTGGTGAGCCCCAGCATTTT
TRBV30	-	TRBJ2-3	TRBD2	CAWSVLAGTSTDTQYF	TGTGCCTGGAGTGTACTAGCGGGCACTTCCACAGATACGCAGTATTTT
TRBV6-6	-	TRBJ2-6	-	CASSHSQGVPGANVLTF	TGTGCCAGCAGTCATTCACAGGGAGTTCCTGGGGCCAACGTCCTGACTTTC
TRBV28	-	TRBJ2-3	-	CASSSRGETQYF	TGTGCCAGCAGTTCCCGGGGAGAGACGCAGTATTTT
TRBV15	-	TRBJ2-2	-	CATSRDYGDRSTGELFF	TGTGCCACCAGCAGAGATTACGGCGACAGAAGCACCGGGGAGCTGTTTTTT
TRBV4-1	-	TRBJ1-3	-	CASSQVRFVAGSGNTIYF	TGCGCCAGCAGCCAAGTTCGGTTTGTTGCGGGCTCTGGAAACACCATATATTTT
TRBV11-3	-	TRBJ2-1	TRBD1	CASSLGRGLNEQFF	TGTGCCAGCAGCTTAGGCAGGGGGCTCAATGAGCAGTTCTTC
TRBV10-3	few	TRBJ2-1	-	CAIGTGTPPLFGEQFF	TGTGCCATCGGGACCGGGACTCCCCCCCTATTTGGGGAGCAGTTCTTC